This record covers a single T cell receptor beta chain. Its antigen is as yet unknown. The sample comes from a study of cytomegalovirus exposure and HLA in healthy donors. Study outcomes and limitations: As a later analysis showed, a missense DCLRE1C variant was linked to trimming of TCR beta V- and J-genes. In an earlier analysis, most TCR beta V segments were productive about 87% or about 30% of the time. Cytomegalovirus-associated TCR beta chains were listed, numbering 150 to 200.

V shed 5 bases and J shed 5 bases, with 10 bases lying between them. This CDR3 spans 13 amino acids. CDR1 is MNHNY, CDR2 SVGAGI, per germline (reference sequence). PCR primers comprised 60 Vbeta and 13 Jbeta primers. Clones were read by immunoSEQ multiplex PCR, and TCRdb kept only the in-frame ones, dropping some. The sample table includes approximately 40,000 clones. The rearrangement joins TRBV6-6 to TRBJ1-5, with a tentative D call TRBD1 (6 bases). The receptor comes from a human donor in good health. Sequencing input: PBMCs. The DNA of the CDR3 is TGTGCCAGCAGTCCAGGGGCGGATCAGCCCCAGCATTTT. It is translated as CASSPGADQPQHF.